This T cell receptor (beta chain) originates from a study of spatial heterogeneity in lung cancer. Study details: Alpha-chain sequences were consistently detected less often than beta-chain sequences.

Time point specified: sample taken at primary tumor resection. Unique molecular identifiers, one per molecule, were present on every TCR cDNA molecule. TCRdb recomputed calls from the 5' RACE reads with MiXCR, one row per CDR3 protein. The sample holds approximately 92,000 distinct CDR3 sequences; about 12% are singletons and the top ten take just over 40%. Only a few counts were recorded for this clonotype. This sequence originates from a male donor with early-stage non-small cell lung cancer. The input for sequencing was PBMCs, taken at surgery.

The CDR3 sequence: CSAPDGYSGNTIYF. Written as DNA, the CDR3 is TGCAGTGCTCCGGACGGGTACTCTGGAAACACCATATATTTT. J is TRBJ1-3 and V is TRBV20-1, with D unclear. From germline, CDR1 is DFQATT and CDR2 SNEGSKA (reference sequence). The CDR3 length is 14 residues. Trimming took off 5 bases at V and 0 bases at J, with 11 bases between the two ends.